This T cell receptor beta chain came from a study of T cell changes during pregnancy in multiple sclerosis. The method was immunoSEQ multiplex PCR; TCRdb's version includes in-frame clones alone and lacks a portion of them. This table has approximately 30,000 clones, 90% appearing once. This clone was seen a single time. Per germline, CDR1 SNHLY and CDR2 FYNNEI. V dropped 11 bases and J dropped 2 bases, with 11 bases sitting between them. The CDR3 spans 12 residues. This sequence joins TRBV2 and TRBJ2-3, with D tentatively TRBD1 (5 bases). This material consisted of CD8+ T cells from peripheral blood mononuclear cells, taken before pregnancy. The clonotype was recovered from a female donor with multiple sclerosis, enrolled in a pregnancy study. The CDR3 protein is CALKTDTDTQYF. As DNA, the CDR3 is TGTGCCCTCAAGACAGACACAGATACGCAGTATTTT.